The next 5 T cell receptor beta chains were all read from a single sample in a study of T cells in Graves' hyperthyroidism and ophthalmopathy. The TCR beta CDR3 regions underwent amplification using RNA transcripts as the source. The primer set for the first-round RT-PCR of the TCR CDR3 was HTBI. A single record per CDR3 protein comes from TCRdb applying MiXCR to the multiplex PCR reads. The table has more than 500,000 distinct CDR3 sequences, roughly 15% seen once. Sample: blood. These TCRs come from a woman aged 40 to 50 with Graves' hyperthyroidism.

The sample holds a few counts of this clonotype. This rearrangement joins TRBV18 to TRBJ2-6; 8 bases are a match to TRBD1. V lost 3 bases to trimming and J lost 3 bases; unmatched junction nucleotides: 7. Germline CDR1 reads KGHSH; CDR2 reads LQKENI. The CDR3 is made up of 17 amino acids. The CDR3 nucleotides read TGTGCCAGCTCACCTTCAGGGGGCACGAATGGGGCCAACGTCCTGACTTTC. It encodes CASSPSGGTNGANVLTF.

A remark on this clonotype: This may arise from a read error, as a much more abundant clone is one base away. The chain uses TRBV3-1 and TRBJ1-5; the D is unclear. Germline-derived CDR1 and CDR2 are LGHDT and YNNKEL (reference sequence). The CDR3 sequence is 13 residues long. With 5 bases removed from V and 4 bases from J, the gap between germline ends came to 9 bases. The CDR3 reads CASSFNRNQPQHF. The CDR3 nucleotides are TGTGCCAGCAGCTTCAACAGAAATCAGCCCCAGCATTTT.

This clonotype was seen repeatedly, ten times or more. The gene calls are TRBV11-3 and TRBJ2-5; no firm D call. The CDR3 is 13 amino acids. V gave up 3 bases and J gave up 5 bases, with 10 bases separating them. Germline CDR1 reads SGHNT; CDR2 reads YENEEA. The CDR3 loop reads CASSLNLRETQYF. As DNA, the CDR3 is TGTGCCAGCAGCTTGAATCTCAGGGAGACCCAGTACTTC.

This clonotype appeared many times. The chain couples TRBV7-2 to TRBJ1-4, with D perhaps matching TRBD1 (5 bases). Germline values: CDR1 SGHTA, CDR2 FQGNSA. V was clipped by 2 bases and J by 10 bases, with 14 bases between them. The CDR3 runs 14 residues. Here the CDR3 reads CASSLQDRVGKLFF. The CDR3 DNA follows: TGTGCCAGCAGCTTACAAGACAGAGTCGGAAAACTGTTTTTT.

This clonotype showed up many times. The V call is TRBV18, the J call TRBJ2-3, with D maybe TRBD2 (5 bases). CDR3 length equals 15 residues. CDR1 KGHSH and CDR2 LQKENI come from the germline V gene. The germline V and J ends were trimmed by 0 bases and 2 bases, with 9 bases remaining between them. The CDR3 region is CASSPPLGVTDTQYF. CDR3 DNA sequence: TGTGCCAGCTCACCACCACTGGGAGTCACAGATACGCAGTATTTT.